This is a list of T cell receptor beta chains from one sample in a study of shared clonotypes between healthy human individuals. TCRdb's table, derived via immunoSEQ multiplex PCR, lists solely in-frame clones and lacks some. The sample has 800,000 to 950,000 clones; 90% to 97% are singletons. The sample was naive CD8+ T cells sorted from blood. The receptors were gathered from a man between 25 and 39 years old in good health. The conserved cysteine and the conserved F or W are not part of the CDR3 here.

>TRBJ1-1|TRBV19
ASRDRLNTEAF
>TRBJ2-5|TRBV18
ASSPEGTFPQETQY
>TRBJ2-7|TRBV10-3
ATSGTGLFEQY
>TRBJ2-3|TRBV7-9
ASTQAVDTQY
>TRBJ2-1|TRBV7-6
ASSLAAGANNEQF
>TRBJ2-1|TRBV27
ASSLYSGRDSNEQF
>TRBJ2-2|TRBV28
ASSQTGTIYTGELF
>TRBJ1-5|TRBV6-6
ASSRRGENQPQH
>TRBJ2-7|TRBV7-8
ASSLDPGTVEQY
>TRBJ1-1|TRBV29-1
SAPGGVNTEAF
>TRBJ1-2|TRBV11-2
ASRGQGYYGYT
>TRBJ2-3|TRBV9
ASSVGLAGLSFKDTQY
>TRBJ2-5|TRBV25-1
ASSEYTSGDQETQY
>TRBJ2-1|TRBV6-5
ASSYSLTSLHEQF
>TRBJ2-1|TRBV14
ASSQGVRSGASSYNEQF
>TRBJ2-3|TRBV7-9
ASSQTDSLPQYTQY
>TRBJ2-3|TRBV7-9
ASSPGGRTDTQY
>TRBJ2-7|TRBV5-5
ASSLVVYPYEQY
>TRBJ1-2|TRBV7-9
ASSLDGGSGYGYT
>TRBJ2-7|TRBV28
ASRITGGSVYEQY
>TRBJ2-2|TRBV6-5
ASSSTGYGPGELF
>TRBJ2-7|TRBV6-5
ASSYGQHYEQY
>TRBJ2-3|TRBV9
ASSGRDRGQDTQY
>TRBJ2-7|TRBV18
ASSPETERSYEQY
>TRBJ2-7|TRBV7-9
ASSSPTSGSYEQY
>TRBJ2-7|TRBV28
ASSLIGQGLHEQY
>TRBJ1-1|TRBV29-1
SVDDSNTEAF